This entry is about one T cell receptor beta chain. CDR3 length equals 16 residues. V gave up 0 bases and J gave up 3 bases; unmatched junction bases: 7. Germline CDR1 reads MNHEY; CDR2 reads SVGAGI. CD45RO negativity and positive selection for CCR7 defined naive CD8 cells, a population that excluded terminally differentiated effector memory CD45RA+ cells. Healthy HIV-negative adults with no recent acute infections or vaccinations were recruited as donors. The sample belongs to a study of shared clonotypes between healthy human individuals. In the study overall: There were three CD4 naive, three CD4 memory, two CD8 naive and one CD8 memory plates per donor.

A deep-level run was used for the assay. Repertoires were generated with immunoSEQ multiplex PCR, while TCRdb's copy carries only in-frame clones and drops some. The sample yields about 2.1 million clones, about 94% seen once. This receptor was identified in a young man in good health. Some clones in this sample may be carry-over from other donors' samples. The sample taken for sequencing was naive CD8+ T cells from PBMCs. The chain combines TRBV6-5 with TRBJ2-7; the match to TRBD2 covers 8 bases. CDR3 protein: CASSYSSGSTLYEQYF. In DNA form, the CDR3 reads TGTGCCAGCAGTTACTCAAGCGGGAGTACCCTCTACGAGCAGTACTTC.